Listed here is a single T cell receptor (beta chain). Its target is not known. Profiling relied on immunoSEQ multiplex PCR, and the TCRdb table lists in-frame clones only, not all of them. The table lists about 54,000 clones, 80% to 90% of them singletons. The V and J ends lost 4 bases and 4 bases, in that order; junction bases with no gene match: 5. This CDR3 comprises 14 residues. Germline V gene sequence: CDR1 SGHTS, CDR2 YDEGEE. This sample was taken from a study of T cell responses to AZD1222 COVID-19 vaccine. Study results and caveats: Mostly white British, mostly female donors; authors suggested clonal diversity may be underestimated. Unmutated regions of variants are reportedly targeted by nearly half of spike-specific TCRs.

This TCR came from an adult who received the AZD1222 COVID-19 vaccine. The V and J genes are TRBV5-8 and TRBJ1-5; 7 bases align to TRBD1. The sequencing used peripheral blood, collected 28 days after the second AZD1222 dose. CDR3 in amino acids: CASSEWTGNQPQHF. Here the CDR3 DNA reads TGTGCCAGCAGCGAATGGACAGGAAATCAGCCCCAGCATTTT.